This is a list of T cell receptor beta chains from one sample in a study of Ad26.COV2.S vaccination and SARS-CoV-2 variants. Sequencing used immunoSEQ multiplex PCR; TCRdb keeps in-frame clones, though not all of them. The sample gives over 110,000 clones, more than 80% of which show up once; 5% is in the top ten. The sequencing here drew on peripheral blood, taken after recovery from COVID-19. All receptors come from a human donor who had recovered from COVID-19. CDR3s include the opening cysteine and the closing phenylalanine or tryptophan. A D gene is named only where the DNA matches it firmly. Some rows have no size entry. The others give once, few or many, or a class for an expanded clone.

v_call: TRBV15; clone_size: -; d_call: -; j_call: TRBJ2-2; cdr3_nt: TGTGCCACCAGCAGAGCCAGGGTGAACACCGGGGAGCTGTTTTTT; cdr3_aa: CATSRARVNTGELFF
v_call: TRBV2; clone_size: -; d_call: TRBD1; j_call: TRBJ2-7; cdr3_nt: TGTGCCAGCAAGGGACAGGGGGGTTCCTACGAGCAGTACTTC; cdr3_aa: CASKGQGGSYEQYF
v_call: TRBV7-2; clone_size: -; d_call: -; j_call: TRBJ2-7; cdr3_nt: TGTGCCAGCAGCTTAGGTCTCGCGACAACCACCTACGAGCAGTACTTC; cdr3_aa: CASSLGLATTTYEQYF
v_call: TRBV5-1; clone_size: few; d_call: TRBD1; j_call: TRBJ1-2; cdr3_nt: TGCGCCAGCAGCTTTGACAGGGAAGGGGGCTACACCTTC; cdr3_aa: CASSFDREGGYTF
v_call: TRBV11-2; clone_size: -; d_call: -; j_call: TRBJ2-7; cdr3_nt: TGTGCCAGCAGCTTATTCCGGAGCTCCTACGAGCAGTACTTC; cdr3_aa: CASSLFRSSYEQYF
v_call: TRBV28; clone_size: once; d_call: TRBD2; j_call: TRBJ2-7; cdr3_nt: TGTGCCAGCAGTTCGACTAGCGGGGCCTGGGAGCAGTACTTC; cdr3_aa: CASSSTSGAWEQYF
v_call: TRBV7-9; clone_size: -; d_call: TRBD1; j_call: TRBJ1-4; cdr3_nt: TGTGCCAGCAGCTCACAGGGGGCTAATGAAAAACTGTTTTTT; cdr3_aa: CASSSQGANEKLFF
v_call: TRBV11-2; clone_size: -; d_call: -; j_call: TRBJ2-1; cdr3_nt: TGTGCCAGCAGCTTAGGGGGTGAGTCCCAGTTCTTC; cdr3_aa: CASSLGGESQFF
v_call: TRBV6-6; clone_size: -; d_call: -; j_call: TRBJ1-2; cdr3_nt: TGTGCCAGCACCATAGGGGCGGGGGTTCCATATGGCTACACCTTC; cdr3_aa: CASTIGAGVPYGYTF
v_call: TRBV7-2; clone_size: -; d_call: TRBD2; j_call: TRBJ2-1; cdr3_nt: TGTGCCAGCAGCCTGAGACTAGCGGGTTCCTACAATGAGCAGTTCTTC; cdr3_aa: CASSLRLAGSYNEQFF
v_call: TRBV7-9; clone_size: -; d_call: TRBD1; j_call: TRBJ2-3; cdr3_nt: TGTGCCAGCAGCTTAGTGCAGGGGGCCACAGATACGCAGTATTTT; cdr3_aa: CASSLVQGATDTQYF
v_call: TRBV28; clone_size: -; d_call: -; j_call: TRBJ2-5; cdr3_nt: TGTGCCAGCAGTACTACGAGAGGGCGAGAGACCCAGTACTTC; cdr3_aa: CASSTTRGRETQYF
v_call: TRBV7-2; clone_size: -; d_call: -; j_call: TRBJ2-2; cdr3_nt: TGTGCCAGCAGCCCGTCCCGTCGGACCGGGGAGCTGTTTTTT; cdr3_aa: CASSPSRRTGELFF
v_call: TRBV4-1; clone_size: -; d_call: -; j_call: TRBJ2-5; cdr3_nt: TGCGCCAGCAGCCAGTCCGGGCGGGCCTTCCAAGAGACCCAGTACTTC; cdr3_aa: CASSQSGRAFQETQYF
v_call: TRBV7-8; clone_size: once; d_call: -; j_call: TRBJ1-2; cdr3_nt: TGTGCCAGCAGCTTAGACGGACTCGAGCGGGGCTACACCTTC; cdr3_aa: CASSLDGLERGYTF
v_call: TRBV28; clone_size: once; d_call: -; j_call: TRBJ2-7; cdr3_nt: TGTGCCAGCAGCTCTAGATACGAGCAGTACTTC; cdr3_aa: CASSSRYEQYF
v_call: TRBV15; clone_size: -; d_call: TRBD1; j_call: TRBJ1-1; cdr3_nt: TGTGCCACCAGCAGAGAAGAGACAGGGCCTGAAGCTTTCTTT; cdr3_aa: CATSREETGPEAFF
v_call: TRBV11-2; clone_size: -; d_call: -; j_call: TRBJ2-1; cdr3_nt: TGTGCCAGCACCCCAGACAGTGGGTACAATGAGCAGTTCTTC; cdr3_aa: CASTPDSGYNEQFF
v_call: TRBV2; clone_size: -; d_call: -; j_call: TRBJ1-2; cdr3_nt: TGTGCCAGCAGTGAGCTCGGGGACTATGGCTACACCTTC; cdr3_aa: CASSELGDYGYTF
v_call: TRBV5-4; clone_size: -; d_call: -; j_call: TRBJ1-1; cdr3_nt: TGTGCCAGCAGCCCCCGTCGAAGGTTACCAAACACTGAAGCTTTCTTT; cdr3_aa: CASSPRRRLPNTEAFF
v_call: TRBV7-2; clone_size: -; d_call: -; j_call: TRBJ1-5; cdr3_nt: TGTGCCAGCAGTGTGGGGGACACCACATATAGCAATCAGCCCCAGCATTTT; cdr3_aa: CASSVGDTTYSNQPQHF
v_call: TRBV5-1; clone_size: -; d_call: -; j_call: TRBJ2-2; cdr3_nt: TGCGCCAGCAGCCCCGGGACCGGGGAGCTGTTTTTT; cdr3_aa: CASSPGTGELFF
v_call: TRBV3-1/TRBV3-2; clone_size: -; d_call: -; j_call: TRBJ2-7; cdr3_nt: TGTGCCAGCAGCCAAGTAAAAACAGTTGCATCCTACGAGCAGTACTTC; cdr3_aa: CASSQVKTVASYEQYF
v_call: TRBV6-5; clone_size: -; d_call: -; j_call: TRBJ2-3; cdr3_nt: TGTGCCAGCAGGACCCGGGGGTCCGGCCCAGATACGCAGTATTTT; cdr3_aa: CASRTRGSGPDTQYF
v_call: TRBV7-9; clone_size: -; d_call: TRBD1; j_call: TRBJ2-1; cdr3_nt: TGTGCCAGCAGCGGCCGGGACAGGGAGTACAATGAGCAGTTCTTC; cdr3_aa: CASSGRDREYNEQFF
v_call: TRBV6-6; clone_size: -; d_call: -; j_call: TRBJ2-6; cdr3_nt: TGTGCCAGCATTTTCCCTGGGGCCAACGTCCTGACTTTC; cdr3_aa: CASIFPGANVLTF
v_call: TRBV2; clone_size: -; d_call: TRBD2; j_call: TRBJ2-7; cdr3_nt: TGTGCCAGCAGTGGGAGCGGGGAACTCTACGAGCAGTACTTC; cdr3_aa: CASSGSGELYEQYF
v_call: TRBV5-5; clone_size: many; d_call: TRBD1; j_call: TRBJ2-5; cdr3_nt: TGTGCCAGCAGCTACGGGACAGGGGAAGAGACCCAGTACTTC; cdr3_aa: CASSYGTGEETQYF
v_call: TRBV4-1; clone_size: -; d_call: -; j_call: TRBJ2-7; cdr3_nt: TGCGCCAGCAGCCAAGATGGGGAGCAGTACTTC; cdr3_aa: CASSQDGEQYF
v_call: TRBV7-8; clone_size: once; d_call: -; j_call: TRBJ2-3; cdr3_nt: TGTGCCAGCAGCTTAGCGGACCCCACCTTTCGAGCAGATACGCAGTATTTT; cdr3_aa: CASSLADPTFRADTQYF
v_call: TRBV27; clone_size: -; d_call: -; j_call: TRBJ1-2; cdr3_nt: TGTGCCAGCACGGGCGGGCTGGGCTACACCTTC; cdr3_aa: CASTGGLGYTF
v_call: TRBV6-2/TRBV6-3; clone_size: -; d_call: TRBD1; j_call: TRBJ2-5; cdr3_nt: TGTGCCAGCAGCAAAGACAGGGGGCGGGGAGAGACCCAGTACTTC; cdr3_aa: CASSKDRGRGETQYF
v_call: TRBV4-3; clone_size: -; d_call: -; j_call: TRBJ1-1; cdr3_nt: TGCGCCAGCAGCCAAGAGATAAGGGGGGAGAACACTGAAGCTTTCTTT; cdr3_aa: CASSQEIRGENTEAFF
v_call: TRBV7-2; clone_size: few; d_call: -; j_call: TRBJ1-6; cdr3_nt: TGTGCCAGCAGCTTCGACCCCGCCGGTAATTCACCCCTCCACTTT; cdr3_aa: CASSFDPAGNSPLHF
v_call: TRBV28; clone_size: -; d_call: -; j_call: TRBJ1-3; cdr3_nt: TGTGCCAGCGGGCCAGGTTATGGAAACACCATATATTTT; cdr3_aa: CASGPGYGNTIYF
v_call: TRBV4-3; clone_size: -; d_call: -; j_call: TRBJ1-2; cdr3_nt: TGCGCCAGCAGCCCGGGGAGGGGCGGCTATGGCTACACCTTC; cdr3_aa: CASSPGRGGYGYTF
v_call: TRBV15; clone_size: -; d_call: -; j_call: TRBJ2-6; cdr3_nt: TGTGCCACCAGCAGAGTCGGAATATACTCTGGGGCCAACGTCCTGACTTTC; cdr3_aa: CATSRVGIYSGANVLTF
v_call: TRBV2; clone_size: -; d_call: TRBD2; j_call: TRBJ2-2; cdr3_nt: TGTGCCAGCAGTAGAGCGGGGGGGCGTCCCGGGGAGCTGTTTTTT; cdr3_aa: CASSRAGGRPGELFF
v_call: TRBV7-2; clone_size: -; d_call: -; j_call: TRBJ1-1; cdr3_nt: TGTGCCAGCAGCACTGGGACAAAGAACACTGAAGCTTTCTTT; cdr3_aa: CASSTGTKNTEAFF
v_call: TRBV29-1; clone_size: -; d_call: -; j_call: TRBJ2-7; cdr3_nt: TGCAGCACATCCGTCTCTTTTGGGAACGAGCAGTACTTC; cdr3_aa: CSTSVSFGNEQYF
v_call: TRBV29-1; clone_size: -; d_call: -; j_call: TRBJ1-1; cdr3_nt: TGCAGCGTTTCCTTCCCCACAGGGTACATGAACACTGAAGCTTTCTTT; cdr3_aa: CSVSFPTGYMNTEAFF
v_call: TRBV19; clone_size: -; d_call: -; j_call: TRBJ1-5; cdr3_nt: TGTGCCAGTAGTATCCGGGAGGGGAAGCGTCAGCCCCAGCATTTT; cdr3_aa: CASSIREGKRQPQHF
v_call: TRBV28; clone_size: -; d_call: TRBD2; j_call: TRBJ2-7; cdr3_nt: TGTGCCAGCAGTTTAGCCGGGGGGAGTAGCTACGAGCAGTACTTC; cdr3_aa: CASSLAGGSSYEQYF
v_call: TRBV7-6; clone_size: few; d_call: -; j_call: TRBJ2-7; cdr3_nt: TGTGCCAGCAGCGACGAATCGCGGGGATACTACGAGCAGTACTTC; cdr3_aa: CASSDESRGYYEQYF
v_call: TRBV5-1; clone_size: few; d_call: -; j_call: TRBJ2-2; cdr3_nt: TGCGCCAGCAGCTTCCAAACCGGGGAGCTGTTTTTT; cdr3_aa: CASSFQTGELFF
v_call: TRBV9; clone_size: -; d_call: TRBD1; j_call: TRBJ1-4; cdr3_nt: TGTGCCAGCAGCCCAGGGGGGACAGGGTACGAAAAACTGTTTTTT; cdr3_aa: CASSPGGTGYEKLFF
v_call: TRBV5-8; clone_size: -; d_call: TRBD1; j_call: TRBJ1-6; cdr3_nt: TGTGCCAGCAGCCGGAGACAGGGACGGAATTCACCCCTCCACTTT; cdr3_aa: CASSRRQGRNSPLHF
v_call: TRBV12-3/TRBV12-4; clone_size: medium-sized; d_call: -; j_call: TRBJ1-3; cdr3_nt: TGTGCCAGCAGGCAGGGCTCTGGAAACACCATATATTTT; cdr3_aa: CASRQGSGNTIYF